This T cell receptor beta chain was obtained from a study of blood T cell repertoires in COVID-19. The V end was cut by 2 bases, the J end by 1 base, with 8 bases between. CDR1 and CDR2 (germline): MNHEY, SVGEGT. The CDR3 spans 14 residues. This clone was observed a single time. Authors' processing steps: Estimation of nucleated cell counts relied on the amplification of reference gene primers. Generated by immunoSEQ multiplex PCR, the TCRdb table keeps only in-frame clones and is missing some. The DNA gave D and trimming, while V, J and clone size come from that table. The repertoire holds some 200,000 clones, with 87% as singletons.

This chain uses TRBV6-2 or TRBV6-3 with TRBJ1-1; perhaps TRBD1 as D (6 bases). The sequencing input was peripheral blood. The sequence derives from a woman in her late teens or twenties who had recovered from COVID-19. CDR3 region: CASSYRTENTEAFF. The CDR3 DNA sequence: TGTGCCAGCAGTTACCGGACAGAGAACACTGAAGCTTTCTTT.